The 32 T cell receptor delta chains presented below share a single source sample, sequenced in a study of Vδ1+ human thymocytes. Study conclusions and caveats: Thymic TRG and TRD repertoires appeared highly polyclonal, with Gaussian CDR3 length distributions.

These receptors are not linked to any known antigen. Sequences come from RNA converted to cDNA by reverse transcription. Multiplex PCR used pooled V-gene forward primers and a constant-region reverse primer to amplify CDR3s. TCRdb ran CATT on the multiplex PCR reads. The sample has tens of thousands of delta-chain clones; around a sixth are singletons. Source material: Vdelta1+ gamma-delta thymocytes from the thymus. The subset was: FACS-sorted CD3+ TCRalphabeta- TCRVdelta1+ TCRVdelta2- thymocytes. Receptor source: a boy younger than two who had congenital heart surgery.

This clone was counted between two and nine times. The chain recombines TRDV1 with TRDJ1, with 9 bases lining up with TRDD3. Trimming removed 2 bases from V and 9 bases from J; junction bases left unmatched: 19. Looked up from germline, CDR1 is TSWWSYY and CDR2 is QGS. The CDR3 extends over 18 amino acids. The CDR3 DNA sequence: TGTGCTCTTGGGGAAGACGCCTTCCTGTACTGGGGGAGGGTAGAACTCATCTTT. This codes for CALGEDAFLYWGRVELIF.

This chain uses TRDV1 with TRDJ1, with TRDD3 as a possible D gene (5 bases). Trimming took off 1 base at V and 1 base at J, with 13 bases between the two ends. The CDR3 is 16 residues long. Germline loops: CDR1 TSWWSYY, CDR2 QGS. The CDR3 loop is CALGEPSTGATDKLIF. Here the CDR3 DNA reads TGTGCTCTTGGGGAACCATCGACTGGCGCCACCGATAAACTCATCTTT.

The chain has TRDV1 and TRDJ2; 9 bases match TRDD3. Germline-derived CDR1 and CDR2 are TSWWSYY and QGS. With V trimmed by 1 base and J by 7 bases, 13 bases remained unmatched. The CDR3 spans 18 residues. CDR3 loop: CALGERLGDLGDIAQLFF. The DNA for the CDR3 is TGTGCTCTTGGGGAACGGCTGGGGGATTTAGGGGATATAGCACAACTCTTCTTT.

This clone was found a few times. One junction end does not reproduce the germline sequence, and a read error may be involved. V gene TRDV1 combines with J gene TRDJ1; possible D gene TRDD3, 6 bases. The CDR3 is 20 residues long. Germline V lookup: CDR1 TSWWSYY, CDR2 QGS. As DNA, the CDR3 is TGTGCCCTTGGGGAACTATTCCAAACCCTAGGTTGGGGGGACACCGATAAACTCATCTTT. It translates to CALGELFQTLGWGDTDKLIF.

The chain combines TRDV1 with TRDJ1; D is undetermined. V lost 3 bases and J 0 bases, leaving 20 bases between the germline ends. Germline-derived CDR1 and CDR2 are TSWWSYY and QGS. The CDR3 sequence is 18 residues long. CDR3 DNA: TGTGCTCTTGGGGATCCTCCCATTCCCCTATGCAACACCGATAAACTCATCTTT. Translating gives CALGDPPIPLCNTDKLIF.

This clone turned up a few times. V gene TRDV1 combines with J gene TRDJ1; no clear D gene. Trimming left V 0 bases short and J 0 bases short, with 17 bases between. Germline V CDR1 and CDR2: TSWWSYY, QGS. The CDR3 is made up of 18 amino acids. CDR3: CALGELLSIPLYTDKLIF. DNA for the CDR3: TGTGCTCTTGGGGAACTCCTATCCATCCCCCTGTACACCGATAAACTCATCTTT.

V is TRDV1 and J is TRDJ1; 13 nucleotides agree with TRDD3. Germline-derived CDR1 and CDR2 are TSWWSYY and QGS. Losses at the gene ends were 6 bases for V and 4 bases for J; bases not matched to a gene: 11. This CDR3 region has 17 residues. DNA for the CDR3: TGTGCTCTTGGCCTCGGGTACTGGGGGATACGGGGCGATAAACTCATCTTT. This translates into CALGLGYWGIRGDKLIF.

The chain combines TRDV1 with TRDJ1, with 7 nucleotides matching TRDD3. J lost 1 base, V lost 1 base, and 15 bases had no gene match. Per the germline V gene, CDR1 is TSWWSYY and CDR2 is QGS. CDR3 length: 19 residues. The CDR3 DNA sequence: TGTGCTCTTGGGGAACGAGGAGGATACGGTATTTCGTTCACCGATAAACTCATCTTT. Protein: CALGERGGYGISFTDKLIF.

The chain couples TRDV2 to TRDJ1; 9 bases map to TRDD3. CDR1 and CDR2 from the germline V gene are GEAIGNYY and EKD. The CDR3 sequence is 17 residues long. The V and J ends lost 0 bases and 10 bases, in that order; junction bases with no gene match: 17. The CDR3 loop is CACDTTSQTLGDRVLIF. Here the CDR3 DNA reads TGTGCCTGTGACACCACGTCGCAGACGTTGGGGGATAGGGTACTCATCTTT.

V is TRDV1 and J is TRDJ2; 9 positions match TRDD3. Germline V gives CDR1 TSWWSYY, CDR2 QGS. After removal of 1 base from V and 0 bases from J, the junction contained 18 bases not matched to a gene. The CDR3 totals 22 residues. CDR3 bases: TGTGCTCTTGGGGAACGAGTTTGGGCTAGGGGATACGCTTACGCTTTGACAGCACAACTCTTCTTT. Amino acids: CALGERVWARGYAYALTAQLFF.

The chain is built from TRDV1 and TRDJ1; possible D gene TRDD3, 5 bases. Trimming took 6 bases from V and 4 from J, leaving 15 bases between them. Germline V gene sequence: CDR1 TSWWSYY, CDR2 QGS. This CDR3 has 14 residues. CDR3 protein: CALGPNWIRDKLIF. The CDR3 bases are TGTGCTCTTGGTCCCAACTGGATCCGCGATAAACTCATCTTT.

This clone was detected only a few times. The chain has TRDV1 and TRDJ1; 11 nucleotides match TRDD3. The CDR3 sequence is 20 residues long. Germline V gives CDR1 TSWWSYY, CDR2 QGS. The V segment lost 2 bases and the J segment 0 bases; nucleotides outside the gene matches: 14. CDR3 amino acids: CALGEFSYWGIVPDTDKLIF. The CDR3 coding sequence is TGTGCTCTTGGGGAATTTTCCTACTGGGGGATAGTACCAGACACCGATAAACTCATCTTT.

A note on this clone: The same CDR3 can be traced to other DNA sequences in this sample. This chain links TRDV1 with TRDJ1, with D possibly matching TRDD3 (5 bases). Germline lookup yields CDR1 TSWWSYY and CDR2 QGS. Trimming took off 0 bases at V and 0 bases at J, with 8 bases between the two ends. The CDR3 contains 15 residues. The CDR3 nucleotides are TGTGCTCTTGGGGAACTGGGGGGGTACACCGATAAACTCATCTTT. Translation: CALGELGGYTDKLIF.

This clone occurred a few times. The V gene is TRDV1, the J gene TRDJ1; 7 nucleotides agree with TRDD2. Unmatched junction bases numbered 17, after V lost 3 bases and J lost 1 base. The CDR3 runs 19 residues. The germline V gene encodes CDR1 TSWWSYY and CDR2 QGS. The CDR3 DNA sequence: TGTGCTCTTGGGGACCCCGGGCCTTCCTTTGCAGGGGGCACCGATAAACTCATCTTT. It specifies CALGDPGPSFAGGTDKLIF.

J is TRDJ1 and V is TRDV1; TRDD3 agrees at 10 bases. The ends lost 2 bases at V and 3 bases at J; junction bases unmatched: 15. Germline V gene lookup returns CDR1 TSWWSYY and CDR2 QGS. This CDR3 has 19 residues. CDR3 amino acids: CALGEFRPTLGDNPDKLIF. CDR3 DNA sequence: TGTGCTCTTGGGGAATTTCGTCCTACCCTGGGGGATAACCCCGATAAACTCATCTTT.

The chain joins TRDV1 to TRDJ1, with TRDD3 identical over 7 bases. With V trimmed by 1 base and J by 0 bases, 23 bases remained unmatched. From germline, CDR1 is TSWWSYY and CDR2 QGS. The CDR3 is made up of 22 amino acids. DNA for the CDR3: TGTGCTCTTGGGGAACCGTCCCACCCCTCTCTACTGGGGTTGACCTACACCGATAAACTCATCTTT. Amino acid sequence: CALGEPSHPSLLGLTYTDKLIF.

This rearrangement joins TRDV1 to TRDJ1, with a possible D match to TRDD3 (10 bases). The CDR3 consists of 20 residues. V was cut by 2 bases and J by 2 bases, with 27 bases left in between. In germline, CDR1 is TSWWSYY, CDR2 QGS. The CDR3 reads CALGEITFLLTGGSTDKLIF. The CDR3 DNA reads TGTGCTCTTGGGGAAATAACCTTCCTACTTACTGGGGGATCTACCGATAAACTCATCTTT.

The chain uses TRDV1 and TRDJ1; 8 positions agree with TRDD2. Germline values: CDR1 TSWWSYY, CDR2 QGS. V was pared by 5 bases and J by 1 base, with 30 bases of the junction left unmatched. This CDR3 is 23 amino acids long. For the CDR3, the DNA is TGTGCTCTTGGGCCCCAGAGGGCCTTCCTATATAATAACGTGGCCCCCGGCACCGATAAACTCATCTTT. Translated, it gives CALGPQRAFLYNNVAPGTDKLIF.

This clone was detected only a few times. The V gene is TRDV1, the J gene TRDJ1; 13 nucleotides agree with TRDD3. CDR1 and CDR2 (germline): TSWWSYY, QGS. This CDR3 has 23 amino acids. J gave up 4 bases and V 0 bases, and 23 bases lay outside the gene matches. This chain's CDR3 is CALGELPFLPTLYWGIRGDKLIF. The CDR3 nucleotides read TGTGCTCTTGGGGAACTTCCCTTCCTACCAACTCTATACTGGGGGATACGTGGCGATAAACTCATCTTT.

Worth noting for this clone: One end of the junction is discordant with germline, which a read error may explain. This chain links TRAV29/DV5 with TRDJ1, with 10 bases aligning to TRDD3. The CDR3 consists of 23 residues. Germline values: CDR1 NSMFDY, CDR2 ISSIKDK. Here the CDR3 reads CAALTSYRGIRWGENLSTDKRIF. In DNA form, the CDR3 reads TGTGCAGCCCTTACTTCCTACAGGGGGATACGCTGGGGTGAAAATTTGAGCACCGATAAACGCATCTTT. Full variable domain (rest looked up from reference TRAV29/DV5 and TRDJ1): DQQVKQNSPSLSVQEGRISILNCDYTNSMFDYFLWYKKYPAEGPTFLISISSIKDKNEDGRFTVFLNKSAKHLSLHIVPSQPGDSAVYFCAALTSYRGIRWGENLSTDKRIFGKGTRVTVEP.

This clone turned up a few times. The V call is TRDV1, the J call TRDJ1, with TRDD3 matching over 12 bases. Unmatched junction bases numbered 20, after V lost 4 bases and J lost 2 bases. The germline gives CDR1 TSWWSYY, CDR2 QGS. The CDR3 extends over 21 amino acids. The CDR3 DNA follows: TGTGCTCTTGGGGTCACTACGGTACTTGCTGGGGGATACGCTTCGACCGATAAACTCATCTTT. Encoded protein: CALGVTTVLAGGYASTDKLIF.

The J gene is TRDJ1, the V gene TRDV1, with 8 bases that match TRDD3. The germline CDR1 and CDR2 sequences are TSWWSYY and QGS. Unmatched junction bases numbered 6, after V lost 3 bases and J lost 0 bases. This CDR3 is built from 16 residues. CDR3 sequence (DNA): TGTGCTCTTGGGGACCGTACTGGGGGCCACACCGATAAACTCATCTTT. Amino acid sequence: CALGDRTGGHTDKLIF.

V usage is TRDV1 and J usage is TRDJ1; 13 nucleotides match TRDD3. There are 22 residues in the CDR3. The V segment lost 0 bases and the J segment 0 bases; nucleotides outside the gene matches: 16. The germline CDR1 and CDR2 sequences are TSWWSYY and QGS. This chain's CDR3 is CALGELLGYWGIRSKYTDKLIF. DNA for the CDR3: TGTGCTCTTGGGGAACTCCTGGGGTACTGGGGGATACGGTCCAAGTACACCGATAAACTCATCTTT.

The chain is built from TRDV1 and TRDJ1; no clear D gene. Trimming took off 3 bases at V and 0 bases at J, with 23 bases between the two ends. The CDR3 is 19 residues long. CDR1 and CDR2 from the germline V gene are TSWWSYY and QGS. The CDR3 coding sequence is TGTGCTCTTGGGGACCAGGTATCTACGGATCCGCGGGACACCGATAAACTCATCTTT. It yields the protein CALGDQVSTDPRDTDKLIF.

Regarding this clone: Mismatch with germline at one junction end may stem from a read error. The chain carries TRDV1 and TRDJ1; tentative D call: TRDD3 (6 bases). The CDR3 is 15 amino acids. Germline CDR1 reads TSWWSYY; CDR2 reads QGS. CDR3 DNA sequence: TGTGCCCTTGGGAAACGGGCGGGGATCGGGGATAAACTCATCTTT. Protein sequence: CALGKRAGIGDKLIF.

This chain links TRDV1 with TRDJ1; no definite D call. There are 13 residues in the CDR3. V was pared by 0 bases and J by 8 bases, with 10 bases between. Germline V lookup: CDR1 TSWWSYY, CDR2 QGS. The CDR3 sequence: CALGELRRTKLIF. The CDR3 DNA sequence: TGTGCTCTTGGGGAACTGAGGCGGACGAAACTCATCTTT.

The chain uses TRDV1 and TRDJ1; D remains unclear. Deletions cut 2 bases from V and 2 bases from J, with 15 bases between. CDR1 is TSWWSYY and CDR2 is QGS in the germline V gene. The CDR3 contains 16 residues. Here the CDR3 reads CALGERCLDRTDKLIF. CDR3 bases: TGTGCTCTTGGGGAAAGGTGTCTGGATCGGACCGATAAACTCATCTTT.

The J gene is TRDJ1, the V gene TRDV1; D unresolved. With 3 bases removed from V and 0 bases from J, the gap between germline ends came to 23 bases. Germline V gene lookup returns CDR1 TSWWSYY and CDR2 QGS. The CDR3 extends over 19 amino acids. The CDR3 DNA follows: TGTGCTCTTGGGGAGTACTCCCGGCCCGGGACCTCGTACACCGATAAACTCATCTTT. Protein sequence: CALGEYSRPGTSYTDKLIF.

V is TRDV3 and J is TRDJ1; D might be TRDD3 (5 bases). The CDR3 extends over 11 amino acids. V was shortened by 3 bases and J by 8 bases, with 13 bases between the two germline ends. Germline V CDR1 and CDR2: TVYSNPD, GDNSRS (reference sequence). The DNA for the CDR3 is TGTGCCTTGGGGGGTATAGGGAAACTCATCTTT. It codes for CALGGIGKLIF.

There are a few counts of this clone. The rearrangement uses TRDV1 and TRDJ1; 8 bases map to TRDD3. Germline V gene lookup returns CDR1 TSWWSYY and CDR2 QGS. V was clipped by 4 bases and J by 0 bases; unmatched bases: 4. This CDR3 region has 15 residues. The CDR3 protein is CALGATGGHTDKLIF. The CDR3 bases are TGTGCTCTTGGGGCGACTGGGGGTCACACCGATAAACTCATCTTT.

About this clone itself: Other DNA sequences within the sample encode an identical CDR3. The chain recombines TRDV1 with TRDJ1, with 10 nucleotides matching TRDD3. V trimming: 6 bases; J trimming: 4 bases; junction bases outside the gene matches: 35. Germline loops: CDR1 TSWWSYY, CDR2 QGS. CDR3 size: 24 residues. This CDR3 is CALGTTTLRLPTSLGDTCGDKLIF. The CDR3 DNA sequence: TGTGCTCTTGGAACCACTACCTTGCGCCTTCCCACGTCTTTGGGGGATACTTGCGGCGATAAACTCATCTTT.

The chain joins TRDV1 to TRDJ1; 7 bases are shared with TRDD3. Per the germline V gene, CDR1 is TSWWSYY and CDR2 is QGS. The CDR3 has 16 amino acids. V shed 3 bases, J shed 3 bases, and the junction held 10 bases outside the gene matches. For the CDR3, the DNA is TGTGCTCTTGGGGATCCATTCACGGGATACCCCGATAAACTCATCTTT. It encodes CALGDPFTGYPDKLIF.